Below are 31 T cell receptor beta chains sequenced from a single sample in a study of control samples from healthy donors and cancer patients. Assay used: immunoSEQ multiplex PCR; TCRdb lists only in-frame clones, some missing. Of under 150,000 clones detected, over 90% appear once; the ten largest clones hold around 2.5%. The sample comprised blood. These TCRs come from a man younger than 40 in good health.

The chain combines TRBV6-5 with TRBJ2-5; 9 bases fit TRBD2. CDR3 length: 15 residues. Germline CDR1 reads MNHEY; CDR2 reads SVGAGI. J gave up 2 bases and V 5 bases, and 6 bases lay outside the gene matches. The CDR3 DNA follows: TGTGCCAGCAGTACCGCGGCGGGGGGGCAAGAGACCCAGTACTTC. This translates into CASSTAAGGQETQYF.

The chain combines TRBV27 with TRBJ2-1, with D possibly TRBD1 on 5 matching bases. From germline, CDR1 is MNHEY and CDR2 SMNVEV (reference sequence). The CDR3 spans 15 residues. The V end was cut by 2 bases, the J end by 2 bases, with 10 bases between. The CDR3 DNA reads TGTGCCAGCAGTTTAGGCCAGGGTCCCTACAATGAGCAGTTCTTC. This gives the protein CASSLGQGPYNEQFF.

In its sample, this clone was seen once. This chain joins TRBV5-1 and TRBJ2-3; D unresolved. The ends were cut back, 4 bases at V and 0 bases at J, with 15 bases in the middle. The CDR3 consists of 16 residues. The germline gives CDR1 SGHRS, CDR2 YFSETQ. CDR3 region: CASSAEPSTSTDTQYF. The DNA for the CDR3 is TGCGCCAGCAGCGCCGAACCTTCCACAAGCACAGATACGCAGTATTTT.

The chain is built from TRBV11-2 and TRBJ2-1; D possibly corresponds to TRBD2 (6 bases). V lost 5 bases and J lost 6, with 17 bases in between. Germline loops: CDR1 SGHAT, CDR2 FQNNGV. The CDR3 has 15 residues. CDR3 DNA sequence: TGTGCCAGCAGCGATACCGGGACTGTGGGCAATGAGCAGTTCTTC. Translation: CASSDTGTVGNEQFF.

This chain links TRBV11-2 with TRBJ2-7, with D tentatively TRBD1 (6 bases). CDR1 and CDR2 (germline): SGHAT, FQNNGV. Between the trimmed V and J ends, which lost 5 bases and 0 bases, there was a span of 14 bases. This CDR3 comprises 15 residues. CDR3 DNA sequence: TGTGCCAGCAGCCAAGGGGACACCTTCTCCTACGAGCAGTACTTC. Residues: CASSQGDTFSYEQYF.

V and J are TRBV2 and TRBJ1-1, with 9 nucleotides matching TRBD1. This CDR3 comprises 15 residues. Unmatched junction bases numbered 19, after V lost 11 bases and J lost 9 bases. The germline CDR1 and CDR2 sequences are SNHLY and FYNNEI. CDR3 coding DNA: TGTGCCCGGAGGAACAGGGGGCTATCTTTCTCGAAAGCTTTCTTT. This codes for CARRNRGLSFSKAFF.

The rearrangement uses TRBV7-9 and TRBJ1-4, with 9 nucleotides matching TRBD1. Losses at the gene ends were 5 bases for V and 8 bases for J; bases not matched to a gene: 9. The CDR3 runs 15 residues. From germline, CDR1 is SEHNR and CDR2 FQNEAQ (reference sequence). The DNA of the CDR3 is TGTGCCAGCAGCCCCGGTGGGACAGGGAGGGAAAAACTGTTTTTT. It encodes CASSPGGTGREKLFF.

The V and J genes are TRBV24-1 and TRBJ1-1; a possible D gene is TRBD1 (5 bases). The CDR3 covers 13 residues. V shed 5 bases and J shed 5 bases, with 11 bases lying between them. Germline assignment: CDR1 KGHDR and CDR2 SFDVKD. The CDR3 protein is CATSAGRGTEAFF. The CDR3 DNA sequence: TGTGCCACCAGTGCAGGGAGAGGAACTGAAGCTTTCTTT.

The sample holds one count of this clone. V and J are TRBV12-5 and TRBJ1-4, with D possibly being TRBD1 (5 bases). The CDR3 is 13 residues long. Between the trimmed V and J ends, which lost 2 bases and 7 bases, there was a span of 8 bases. Germline CDR1 is LGHNT and CDR2 is FRNRAP. The chain's CDR3 is CASGLPTVEKLFF. The DNA of the CDR3 is TGTGCTAGTGGTTTGCCGACAGTTGAAAAACTGTTTTTT.

The chain is built from TRBV2 and TRBJ2-3, with D unresolved. The length of the CDR3 is 13 residues. Germline-derived CDR1 and CDR2 are SNHLY and FYNNEI. V lost 4 bases and J 2 bases, leaving 7 bases between the germline ends. The chain's CDR3 is CASSASDTDTQYF. CDR3 coding DNA: TGTGCCAGCAGTGCTTCAGACACAGATACGCAGTATTTT.

This clone was seen once. The same CDR3 also results from other DNA sequences found in this sample. The chain joins TRBV18 to TRBJ2-2, with 9 bases fitting TRBD1. CDR1 and CDR2 (germline): KGHSH, LQKENI. There are 16 residues in the CDR3. J gave up 1 base and V 6 bases, and 6 bases lay outside the gene matches. CDR3 residues: CASSPPGQGNTGELFF. CDR3 bases: TGTGCCAGCTCCCCTCCGGGACAGGGGAACACCGGGGAGCTGTTTTTT.

The V call is TRBV7-9, the J call TRBJ2-5; 10 bases are shared with TRBD2. Germline V gene sequence: CDR1 SEHNR, CDR2 FQNEAQ (reference sequence). Losses at the gene ends were 1 base for V and 4 bases for J; bases not matched to a gene: 6. This CDR3 is built from 16 residues. Written as DNA, the CDR3 is TGTGCCAGCAGCTTAGGAGCGGGGGGGCGTGTAGAGACCCAGTACTTC. It specifies CASSLGAGGRVETQYF.

The rearrangement links TRBV5-5 to TRBJ2-2, with 10 bases that match TRBD2. CDR1 and CDR2 (germline): SGHKS, YYEKEE (reference sequence). The V and J ends lost 3 bases and 2 bases, in that order; junction bases with no gene match: 4. This CDR3 region has 16 residues. The CDR3 sequence is CASSSTSGVNTGELFF. In DNA, the CDR3 is TGTGCCAGCAGCTCCACTAGCGGGGTAAACACCGGGGAGCTGTTTTTT.

This sequence joins TRBV7-9 and TRBJ1-2; D remains unclear. Germline lookup yields CDR1 SEHNR and CDR2 FQNEAQ (reference sequence). The V gene lost 1 base and the J gene lost 7 bases, with 4 bases spanning the gap. This CDR3 has 11 amino acids. The CDR3 protein is CASSLEAGYTF. The CDR3 DNA reads TGTGCCAGCAGCTTAGAAGCTGGCTACACCTTC.

This chain joins TRBV27 and TRBJ1-5; possible D gene TRBD1, 5 bases. The CDR3 covers 14 residues. Germline V CDR1 and CDR2: MNHEY, SMNVEV (reference sequence). V lost 3 bases and J 7 bases, leaving 13 bases between the germline ends. The CDR3 sequence: CASSLFRGEQPQHF. CDR3 nucleotide sequence: TGTGCCAGCAGTTTGTTTAGGGGCGAACAGCCCCAGCATTTT.

This sequence joins TRBV4-1 and TRBJ2-4; 13 nucleotides match TRBD2. The CDR3 loop spans 18 amino acids. The germline V gene encodes CDR1 MGHRA and CDR2 YSYEKL. Unmatched junction bases numbered 3, after V lost 1 base and J lost 0 bases. The CDR3 DNA reads as TGCGCCAGCAGCCAAGGACTAGCGGGGGGACTAGCCAAAAACATTCAGTACTTC. It yields the protein CASSQGLAGGLAKNIQYF.

V gene TRBV10-3 combines with J gene TRBJ1-2; 7 bases are a match to TRBD1. The CDR3 covers 16 residues. Per germline, CDR1 ENHRY and CDR2 SYGVKD. J lost 10 bases, V lost 0 bases, and 14 bases had no gene match. The CDR3 spells CAISESGPGQAWVYTF. DNA for the CDR3: TGTGCCATCAGTGAGTCGGGGCCCGGACAGGCATGGGTCTACACCTTC.

This chain uses TRBV15 with TRBJ2-3; D is unresolved. The CDR3 contains 13 residues. V was cut by 6 bases and J by 3 bases, with 10 bases left in between. Germline CDR1 and CDR2: LNHNV and YYDKDF (reference sequence). CDR3 in DNA: TGTGCCACCAGTATTTCCCTGACAGATACGCAGTATTTT. This gives the protein CATSISLTDTQYF.

The V gene is TRBV5-1, the J gene TRBJ2-2; perhaps TRBD1 as D (6 bases). V was shortened by 1 base and J by 4 bases, with 8 bases between the two germline ends. CDR3 length: 14 residues. Germline CDR1 reads SGHRS; CDR2 reads YFSETQ. CDR3 sequence: CASSLLQGTGELFF. The CDR3 DNA sequence: TGCGCCAGCAGCTTGTTACAGGGCACCGGGGAGCTGTTTTTT.

The chain employs TRBV2 and TRBJ1-2; D gene ambiguous. The CDR3 length is 17 residues. Trimming left V 6 bases short and J 6 bases short, with 26 bases between. Looked up from germline, CDR1 is SNHLY and CDR2 is FYNNEI. The CDR3 region has the DNA TGTGCCAGCAGCGAAAGTTGGAATGAGGCGGGAGGGAATGGCTACACCTTC. This codes for CASSESWNEAGGNGYTF.

The chain carries TRBV6-5 and TRBJ2-7, with a weak D call TRBD2 (6 bases). Trimming pared 6 bases from V and 3 bases from J, leaving 15 bases between. CDR1 is MNHEY, CDR2 SVGAGI, per germline. The CDR3 has 14 residues. The CDR3 spells CASRTRDGNYEQYF. The CDR3 DNA follows: TGTGCCAGCAGGACGCGGGACGGCAACTACGAGCAGTACTTC.

The genes are TRBV2 and TRBJ1-2, with D possibly matching TRBD1 (5 bases). The length of the CDR3 is 11 residues. Germline V gives CDR1 SNHLY, CDR2 FYNNEI. With 7 bases removed from V and 4 bases from J, the gap between germline ends came to 7 bases. The CDR3 coding sequence is TGTGCCAGCATGGGGGGCTATGGCTACACCTTC. It codes for CASMGGYGYTF. Complete variable domain (other parts from reference TRBV2 and TRBJ1-2): EPEVTQTPSHQVTQMGQEVILRCVPISNHLYFYWYRQILGQKVEFLVSFYNNEISEKSEIFDDQFSVERPDGSNFTLKIRSTKLEDSAMYFCASMGGYGYTFGSGTRLTVV.

The chain couples TRBV30 to TRBJ1-1; 7 bases agree with TRBD1. Losses at the gene ends were 5 bases for V and 3 bases for J; bases not matched to a gene: 6. The length of the CDR3 is 13 residues. CDR1 and CDR2 (germline): GTSNPN, SVGIG (reference sequence). In DNA, the CDR3 is TGTGCCTGGGCCATCACAGGGGACACTGAAGCTTTCTTT. Translated: CAWAITGDTEAFF. Full variable domain (rest looked up from reference TRBV30 and TRBJ1-1): SQTIHQWPATLVQPVGSPLSLECTVEGTSNPNLYWYRQAAGRGLQLLFYSVGIGQISSEVPQNLSASRPQDRQFILSSKKLLLSDSGFYLCAWAITGDTEAFFGQGTRLTVV.

The J gene is TRBJ2-5, the V gene TRBV25-1; no definite D call. The germline CDR1 and CDR2 sequences are MGHDK and SYGVNS. Trimming cost V 3 bases and J 7 bases, with 12 bases left between them. The CDR3 has 13 residues. The CDR3 region is CASSESVGRTQYF. The CDR3 DNA reads as TGTGCCAGCAGTGAGTCAGTTGGGCGGACCCAGTACTTC.

The V call is TRBV4-1, the J call TRBJ2-5; no firm D call. V lost 4 bases and J lost 0, with 6 bases in between. Germline lookup yields CDR1 MGHRA and CDR2 YSYEKL. CDR3 length: 13 residues. The DNA for the CDR3 is TGCGCCAGCAGCCCCCCTTACCAAGAGACCCAGTACTTC. Its translation: CASSPPYQETQYF.

The CDR3 coding sequence is TGTGCCATCAGTGATCCTGGGACAGATAGCAATCAGCCCCAGCATTTT. Protein: CAISDPGTDSNQPQHF. The chain recombines TRBV10-3 with TRBJ1-5, with 7 nucleotides matching TRBD1. Germline CDR1 reads ENHRY; CDR2 reads SYGVKD. The CDR3 totals 16 residues. Trimming cost V 3 bases and J 0 bases; bases outside gene matches: 5.

The chain has TRBV7-6 and TRBJ2-5, with D hard to call. This CDR3 is built from 12 residues. CDR1 and CDR2 from the germline V gene are SGHVS and FNYEAQ. Trimming stripped 5 bases from V and 5 bases from J, with 9 bases between. The CDR3 DNA follows: TGTGCCAGCAGCCCCTCCGGTGAGACCCAGTACTTC. It encodes CASSPSGETQYF. Complete variable domain (other parts from reference TRBV7-6 and TRBJ2-5): GAGVSQSPRYKVTKRGQDVALRCDPISGHVSLYWYRQALGQGPEFLTYFNYEAQQDKSGLPNDRFSAERPEGSISTLTIQRTEQRDSAMYRCASSPSGETQYFGPGTRLLVL.

This chain connects TRBV6-5 to TRBJ2-1; 8 bases agree with TRBD2. The junction had 3 bases not matched to a gene; V was cut back by 0 bases and J by 5 bases. The CDR3 runs 15 residues. From germline, CDR1 is MNHEY and CDR2 SVGAGI. The chain's CDR3 is CASSYSGGLDNEQFF. The CDR3 nucleotides read TGTGCCAGCAGTTACTCTGGGGGACTAGACAATGAGCAGTTCTTC.

The chain recombines TRBV6-6 with TRBJ1-5, with D unresolved. CDR1 is MNHNY and CDR2 is SVGAGI in the germline V gene (reference sequence). This CDR3 is 13 amino acids long. V shed 5 bases and J shed 7 bases, with 12 bases lying between them. This CDR3 reads CASSKDLGQPQHF. CDR3 DNA sequence: TGTGCCAGCAGTAAGGATTTAGGACAGCCCCAGCATTTT.

The CDR3 bases are TGTGCCAGCAATCCCGGGACAGGGGGATACGAGCAGTACTTC. It specifies CASNPGTGGYEQYF. The chain couples TRBV5-6 to TRBJ2-7; 11 nucleotides line up with TRBD1. The V gene end was trimmed by 6 bases and the J gene end by 4 bases; junction bases not matched to a gene: 6. CDR1 and CDR2 from the germline V gene are SGHDT and YYEEEE. The CDR3 runs 14 residues.

The chain couples TRBV10-1 to TRBJ2-2; 10 bases are a match to TRBD1. The V segment lost 1 base and the J segment 7 bases; nucleotides outside the gene matches: 6. Germline V CDR1 and CDR2: WNHNN, SYGVQD (reference sequence). The CDR3 is 16 amino acids. CDR3 sequence reads: CASSEWGTGDIGELFF. The CDR3 bases are TGCGCCAGCAGTGAGTGGGGGACAGGGGATATCGGGGAGCTGTTTTTT.